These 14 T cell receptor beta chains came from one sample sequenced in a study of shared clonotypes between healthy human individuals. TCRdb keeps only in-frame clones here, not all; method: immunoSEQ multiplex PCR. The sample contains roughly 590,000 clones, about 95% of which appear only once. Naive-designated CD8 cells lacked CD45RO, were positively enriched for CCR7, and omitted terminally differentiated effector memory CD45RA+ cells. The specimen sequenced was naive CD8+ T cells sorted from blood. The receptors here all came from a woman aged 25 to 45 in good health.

CDR3 loop: CASSSVGRASYEQYF. The CDR3 DNA sequence: TGTGCCAGCAGTTCCGTGGGCAGAGCATCCTACGAGCAGTACTTC. The chain employs TRBV27 and TRBJ2-7, with unresolved D. V was pared by 4 bases and J by 1 base, with 14 bases between. Germline V gene data show CDR1 as MNHEY and CDR2 as SMNVEV (reference sequence). The CDR3 is 15 amino acids.

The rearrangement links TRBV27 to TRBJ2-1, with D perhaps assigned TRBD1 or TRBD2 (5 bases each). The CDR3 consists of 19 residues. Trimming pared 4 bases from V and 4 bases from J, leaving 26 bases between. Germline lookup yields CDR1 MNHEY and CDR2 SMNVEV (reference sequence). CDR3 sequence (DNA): TGTGCCAGCAGTTCCGACCGCATGGTGGGGGTCTCTAATTACAATGAGCAGTTCTTC. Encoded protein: CASSSDRMVGVSNYNEQFF.

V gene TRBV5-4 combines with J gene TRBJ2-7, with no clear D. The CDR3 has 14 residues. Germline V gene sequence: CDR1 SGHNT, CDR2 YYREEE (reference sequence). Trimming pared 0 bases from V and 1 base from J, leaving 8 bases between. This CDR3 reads CASSLGPLSYEQYF. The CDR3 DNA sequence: TGTGCCAGCAGCTTGGGTCCTCTTTCCTACGAGCAGTACTTC.

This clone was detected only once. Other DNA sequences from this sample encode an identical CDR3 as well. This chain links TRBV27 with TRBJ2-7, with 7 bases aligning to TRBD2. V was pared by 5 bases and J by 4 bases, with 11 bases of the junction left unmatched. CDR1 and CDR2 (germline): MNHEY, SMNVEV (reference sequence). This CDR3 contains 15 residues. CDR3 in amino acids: CASSPLAGVTYEQYF. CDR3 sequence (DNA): TGTGCCAGCAGTCCCTTGGCGGGAGTTACGTACGAGCAGTACTTC.

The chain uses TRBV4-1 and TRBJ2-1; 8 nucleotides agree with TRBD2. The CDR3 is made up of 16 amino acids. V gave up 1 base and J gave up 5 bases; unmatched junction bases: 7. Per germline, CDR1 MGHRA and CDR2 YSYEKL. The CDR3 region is CASSQGGLGVHNEQFF. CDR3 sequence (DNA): TGCGCCAGCAGCCAAGGGGGACTAGGGGTTCACAATGAGCAGTTCTTC.

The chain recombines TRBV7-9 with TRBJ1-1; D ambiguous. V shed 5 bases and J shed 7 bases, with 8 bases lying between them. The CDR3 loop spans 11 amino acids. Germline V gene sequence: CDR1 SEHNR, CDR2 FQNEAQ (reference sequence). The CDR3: CASSKDGEAFF. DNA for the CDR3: TGTGCCAGCAGCAAGGACGGTGAAGCTTTCTTT.

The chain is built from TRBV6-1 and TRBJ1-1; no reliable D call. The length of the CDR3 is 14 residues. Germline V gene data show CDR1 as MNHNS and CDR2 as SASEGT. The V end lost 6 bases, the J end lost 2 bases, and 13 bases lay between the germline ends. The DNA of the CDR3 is TGTGCCAGCAGGACCCTCTTCCGTAACACTGAAGCTTTCTTT. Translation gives CASRTLFRNTEAFF.

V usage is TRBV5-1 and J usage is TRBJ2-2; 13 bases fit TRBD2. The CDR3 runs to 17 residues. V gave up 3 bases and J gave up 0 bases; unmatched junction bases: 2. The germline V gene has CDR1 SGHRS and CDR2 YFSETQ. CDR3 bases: TGCGCCAGCAGCTGGACTAGCGGGAGCGCGAACACCGGGGAGCTGTTTTTT. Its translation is CASSWTSGSANTGELFF.

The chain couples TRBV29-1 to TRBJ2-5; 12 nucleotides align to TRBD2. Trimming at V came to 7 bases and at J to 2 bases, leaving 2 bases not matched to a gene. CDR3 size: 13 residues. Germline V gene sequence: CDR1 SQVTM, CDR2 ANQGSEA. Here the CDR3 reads CSGTSGAQETQYF. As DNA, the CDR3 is TGCAGCGGGACTAGCGGGGCTCAAGAGACCCAGTACTTC.

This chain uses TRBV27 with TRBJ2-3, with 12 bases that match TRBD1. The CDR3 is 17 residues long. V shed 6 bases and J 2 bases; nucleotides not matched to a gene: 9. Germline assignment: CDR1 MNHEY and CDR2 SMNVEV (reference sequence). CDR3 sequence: CASSPIRDRGPTDTQYF. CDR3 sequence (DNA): TGTGCCAGCAGCCCGATCCGGGACAGGGGGCCCACAGATACGCAGTATTTT.

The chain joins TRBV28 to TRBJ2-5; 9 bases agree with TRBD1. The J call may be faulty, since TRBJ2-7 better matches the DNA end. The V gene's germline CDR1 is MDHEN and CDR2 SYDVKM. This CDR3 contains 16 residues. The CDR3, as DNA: TGTGCCAGCAGTTTATGGACAGGGGGGATGAGAAACGAGCAGTACTTC. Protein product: CASSLWTGGMRNEQYF.

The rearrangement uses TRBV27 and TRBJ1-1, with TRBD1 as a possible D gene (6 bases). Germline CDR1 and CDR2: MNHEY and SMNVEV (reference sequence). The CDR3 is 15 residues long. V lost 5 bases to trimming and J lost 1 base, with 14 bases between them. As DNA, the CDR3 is TGTGCCAGCAGTCCGACGTGGGGGCAGAACACTGAAGCTTTCTTT. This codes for CASSPTWGQNTEAFF.

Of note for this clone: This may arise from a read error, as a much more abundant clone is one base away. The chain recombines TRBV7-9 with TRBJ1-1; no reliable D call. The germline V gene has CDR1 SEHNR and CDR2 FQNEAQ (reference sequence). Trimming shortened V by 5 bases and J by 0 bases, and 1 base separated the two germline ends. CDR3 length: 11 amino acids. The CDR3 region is CASSMNTEAFF. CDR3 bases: TGTGCCAGCAGCATGAACACTGAAGCTTTCTTT.

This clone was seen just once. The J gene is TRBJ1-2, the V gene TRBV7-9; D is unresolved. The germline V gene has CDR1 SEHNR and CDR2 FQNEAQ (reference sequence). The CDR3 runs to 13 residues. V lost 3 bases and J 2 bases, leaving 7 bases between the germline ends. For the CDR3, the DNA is TGTGCCAGCAGCTTCGGAATCAACTATGGCTACACCTTC. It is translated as CASSFGINYGYTF.